The 27 T cell receptor beta chains in this list originate from one sample, sequenced in a study of beta chain features in type 1 diabetes. The sequenced template was cDNA made from the entire isolated RNA. Produced via immunoSEQ multiplex PCR; TCRdb's table is partial and in-frame only. The table lists roughly 300,000 clones, 6.5% to 10% of them singletons. Specimen: central memory CD4+ T cells from blood. The receptors were gathered from a woman younger than 30 in good health.

The chain combines TRBV5-6 with TRBJ2-3; unclear D gene. The CDR3 contains 12 residues. Trimming shortened V by 1 base and J by 3 bases, and 3 bases separated the two germline ends. Germline lookup yields CDR1 SGHDT and CDR2 YYEEEE. Here the CDR3 reads CASSLLTDTQYF. CDR3 bases: TGTGCCAGCAGCTTGTTGACAGATACGCAGTATTTT.

The chain recombines TRBV14 with TRBJ2-2, with 7 positions matching TRBD1. The CDR3 length is 14 residues. Germline trimming cut 3 bases from V and 6 bases from J; bases unmatched to any gene: 4. In germline, CDR1 is SGHDN, CDR2 FVKESK. The CDR3 bases are TGTGCCAGCAGCCACCGACAGGGTGCCGGGGAGCTGTTTTTT. The encoded protein is CASSHRQGAGELFF.

The V gene is TRBV6-6, the J gene TRBJ2-7, with 16 bases aligning to TRBD2. Per germline, CDR1 MNHNY and CDR2 SVGAGI (reference sequence). CDR3 length: 15 amino acids. J gave up 6 bases and V 5 bases, and 4 bases lay outside the gene matches. CDR3 in amino acids: CASSAGTSGRGEQYF. The CDR3 region has the DNA TGTGCCAGCAGTGCCGGGACTAGCGGGAGGGGCGAGCAGTACTTC.

Only a few counts were recorded for this clone. The rearrangement links TRBV4-3 to TRBJ2-1; a possible D gene is TRBD2 (6 bases). V gave up 3 bases and J gave up 3 bases, with 21 bases separating them. Looked up from germline, CDR1 is LGHNA and CDR2 is YSLEER. The CDR3 covers 18 residues. CDR3 sequence reads: CASSQVTYRDSVYNEQFF. The CDR3 nucleotides read TGCGCCAGCAGCCAGGTAACTTATCGGGACTCAGTCTACAATGAGCAGTTCTTC.

The rearrangement joins TRBV7-9 to TRBJ2-1; 7 bases are shared with TRBD2. This CDR3 comprises 15 residues. The junction had 11 bases not matched to a gene; V was cut back by 7 bases and J by 5 bases. Germline V gene data show CDR1 as SEHNR and CDR2 as FQNEAQ (reference sequence). The CDR3 spells CASTKTSVTNNEQFF. For the CDR3, the DNA is TGTGCCAGCACCAAAACTAGCGTAACTAACAATGAGCAGTTCTTC.

The V and J genes are TRBV6-5 and TRBJ2-5; D is unclear. V shed 4 bases and J shed 2 bases, with 17 bases lying between them. Germline loops: CDR1 MNHEY, CDR2 SVGAGI. This CDR3 comprises 16 residues. CDR3 protein: CASSFSSRTPQETQYF. CDR3 nucleotide sequence: TGTGCCAGCAGTTTCTCCAGCCGCACACCGCAAGAGACCCAGTACTTC.

This clone came up a few times. This chain joins TRBV19 and TRBJ1-1; D remains unclear. The V end was cut by 5 bases, the J end by 6 bases, with 13 bases between. The V gene's germline CDR1 is LNHDA and CDR2 SQIVND (reference sequence). The CDR3 extends over 13 amino acids. The CDR3 reads CASSWVVEAEAFF. The CDR3, as DNA: TGTGCCAGTAGTTGGGTGGTGGAGGCTGAAGCTTTCTTT. Drawing the rest from reference TRBV19 and TRBJ1-1, the complete variable domain is DGGITQSPKYLFRKEGQNVTLSCEQNLNHDAMYWYRQDPGQGLRLIYYSQIVNDFQKGDIAEGYSVSREKKESFPLTVTSAQKNPTAFYLCASSWVVEAEAFFGQGTRLTVV.

A remark on this clone: It may be a read error: a sequence one base away is much more abundant. Distinct nucleotide sequences in the sample also encode this CDR3. V usage is TRBV6-5 and J usage is TRBJ2-5; weak D call: TRBD1 (5 bases). The V gene lost 5 bases and the J gene lost 5 bases, with 9 bases spanning the gap. The germline V gene encodes CDR1 MNHEY and CDR2 SVGAGI. This CDR3 is 12 amino acids long. As DNA, the CDR3 is TGTGCCAGCAGTAGGGGTAGGGAGACCCAGTACTTC. Translation: CASSRGRETQYF.

Details on this clone: Just one base apart from a much larger clone, this may be a read error. The sample has other DNA sequences that encode this CDR3 too. J is TRBJ1-1 and V is TRBV7-9; TRBD1 might be the D (5 bases). V lost 1 base and J 5 bases, leaving 8 bases between the germline ends. CDR1 is SEHNR and CDR2 is FQNEAQ in the germline V gene (reference sequence). The CDR3 runs to 13 residues. This CDR3 reads CASSLGQITEAFF. CDR3 sequence (DNA): TGTGCCAGCAGCTTAGGACAGATTACTGAAGCTTTCTTT.

The V and J genes are TRBV6-5 and TRBJ2-6; no reliable D call. The germline gives CDR1 MNHEY, CDR2 SVGAGI. The CDR3 extends over 15 amino acids. Trimming took off 5 bases at V and 0 bases at J, with 8 bases between the two ends. CDR3 sequence: CASSPVVSGANVLTF. The CDR3 region has the DNA TGTGCCAGCAGTCCCGTAGTCTCTGGGGCCAACGTCCTGACTTTC.

The gene calls are TRBV2 and TRBJ1-2; TRBD1 agrees at 11 bases. This CDR3 contains 14 residues. V was pared by 6 bases and J by 2 bases, with 2 bases of the junction left unmatched. The V gene's germline CDR1 is SNHLY and CDR2 FYNNEI. CDR3: CASRGTGGNYGYTF. In DNA, the CDR3 is TGTGCCAGCAGGGGGACAGGGGGAAACTATGGCTACACCTTC.

The table lists this clone with many counts. Here the CDR3 reads CASSSLQGGEQFF. The CDR3 bases are TGTGCCAGCAGCTCCCTACAGGGTGGTGAGCAGTTCTTC. The chain combines TRBV5-6 with TRBJ2-1, with D perhaps TRBD1 (6 bases). The CDR3 runs to 13 residues. CDR1 and CDR2 from the germline V gene are SGHDT and YYEEEE. Trimming left V 3 bases short and J 9 bases short, with 13 bases between. Based on the CDR3 plus reference TRBV5-6 and TRBJ2-1, the full variable domain is DAGVTQSPTHLIKTRGQQVTLRCSPKSGHDTVSWYQQALGQGPQFIFQYYEEEERQRGNFPDRFSGHQFPNYSSELNVNALLLGDSALYLCASSSLQGGEQFFGPGTRLTVL.

The table lists this clone with a few counts. V usage is TRBV7-2 and J usage is TRBJ1-2; D is uncertain. The CDR3 totals 12 residues. Trimming took 3 bases from V and 3 from J, leaving 5 bases between them. Looked up from germline, CDR1 is SGHTA and CDR2 is FQGNSA. The CDR3 DNA reads as TGTGCCAGCAGCTTTGTTGACTATGGCTACACCTTC. This gives the protein CASSFVDYGYTF.

This clone was observed a handful of times. V and J are TRBV7-3 and TRBJ2-7, with 8 bases matching TRBD2. The CDR3 contains 15 residues. With 4 bases clipped from V and 0 bases from J, the junction kept 5 bases outside the gene matches. Per the germline V gene, CDR1 is SGHTA and CDR2 is FQGTGA. CDR3 bases: TGTGCCAGCAGCTCAAGCGGGGGAAGCTCCTACGAGCAGTACTTC. Residues: CASSSSGGSSYEQYF.

V gene TRBV7-8 combines with J gene TRBJ2-7, with D possibly being TRBD1 (6 bases). The length of the CDR3 is 13 residues. Trimming stripped 1 base from V and 6 bases from J, with 10 bases between. From germline, CDR1 is SGHVS and CDR2 FQNEAQ. The CDR3: CASSLEQGFEQYF. For the CDR3, the DNA is TGTGCCAGCAGCTTAGAACAGGGTTTCGAGCAGTACTTC.

This chain joins TRBV28 and TRBJ2-1, with a possible D match to TRBD2 (6 bases). CDR1 and CDR2 (germline): MDHEN, SYDVKM. V lost 7 bases to trimming and J lost 1 base, with 11 bases between them. The CDR3 has 14 amino acids. CDR3 nucleotides: TGTGCCAGCACCCCCGGGGGTTCCTACAATGAGCAGTTCTTC. It codes for CASTPGGSYNEQFF.

This clone was counted only a few times. This CDR3 is CASSLDRYQETQYF. For the CDR3, the DNA is TGTGCCAGCAGCTTAGACAGATACCAAGAGACCCAGTACTTC. J is TRBJ2-5 and V is TRBV7-2; no definite D call. Trimming cost V 1 base and J 0 bases, with 6 bases left between them. Germline CDR1 SGHTA, CDR2 FQGNSA. This CDR3 is 14 amino acids long.

This rearrangement joins TRBV18 to TRBJ2-7, with 8 bases identical to TRBD1. Germline V CDR1 and CDR2: KGHSH, LQKENI. The CDR3 sequence is 16 residues long. Losses at the gene ends were 2 bases for V and 1 base for J; bases not matched to a gene: 7. The DNA of the CDR3 is TGTGCCAGCTCACCAAAGCTGAGACAGGGGTCCTACGAGCAGTACTTC. It is translated as CASSPKLRQGSYEQYF.

This clone was seen only a few times. CDR3 sequence reads: CASSIGQPSTTTSYEQYF. The DNA of the CDR3 is TGTGCCAGTAGTATAGGACAGCCGAGTACCACAACTTCCTACGAGCAGTACTTC. V is TRBV19 and J is TRBJ2-7; tentative D call: TRBD1 (5 bases). V dropped 1 base and J dropped 1 base, with 20 bases sitting between them. This CDR3 comprises 18 residues. The germline gives CDR1 LNHDA, CDR2 SQIVND (reference sequence).

The chain couples TRBV11-2 to TRBJ2-7; D tentatively fits TRBD1 or TRBD2 (6 bases each). Germline V gene sequence: CDR1 SGHAT, CDR2 FQNNGV. This CDR3 has 13 amino acids. Trimming shortened V by 5 bases and J by 2 bases, and 10 bases separated the two germline ends. This CDR3 is CASSPGGAYEQYF. In DNA, the CDR3 is TGTGCCAGCAGCCCCGGGGGCGCCTACGAGCAGTACTTC.

This chain uses TRBV7-9 with TRBJ1-1, with 7 bases fitting TRBD1. This CDR3 comprises 15 residues. In germline, CDR1 is SEHNR, CDR2 FQNEAQ (reference sequence). The trim removed 4 bases at V and 4 bases at J, leaving 9 bases unmatched. The CDR3 protein is CASSSTSRDSTEAFF. CDR3 in DNA: TGTGCCAGCAGCTCCACTTCCCGGGACAGCACTGAAGCTTTCTTT.

This clone was picked up a small number of times. This chain uses TRBV7-2 with TRBJ2-3; TRBD2 matches at 9 bases. The CDR3 is 16 amino acids. CDR1 and CDR2 from the germline V gene are SGHTA and FQGNSA. Unmatched junction bases numbered 6, after V lost 0 bases and J lost 5 bases. The CDR3 sequence: CASSLARAGGRDTQYF. The CDR3 nucleotides read TGTGCCAGCAGCTTAGCGCGGGCGGGAGGGAGAGATACGCAGTATTTT.

This clone was observed many times. V and J are TRBV18 and TRBJ2-7, with 10 bases lining up with TRBD1. Germline V gene lookup returns CDR1 KGHSH and CDR2 LQKENI. J gave up 2 bases and V 5 bases, and 12 bases lay outside the gene matches. This CDR3 region has 17 residues. The CDR3 DNA sequence: TGTGCCAGCTCATCTTATACGGGACAGGGGATCCCCTACGAGCAGTACTTC. This gives the protein CASSSYTGQGIPYEQYF. The variable domain in full, completed from reference TRBV18 and TRBJ2-7, reads NAGVMQNPRHLVRRRGQEARLRCSPMKGHSHVYWYRQLPEEGLKFMVYLQKENIIDESGMPKERFSAEFPKEGPSILRIQQVVRGDSAAYFCASSSYTGQGIPYEQYFGPGTRLTVT.

The table lists this clone with a few counts. Other DNA sequences in the sample encode the same CDR3. The V and J genes are TRBV29-1 and TRBJ2-3; 9 bases line up with TRBD1. The V gene end was trimmed by 7 bases and the J gene end by 2 bases; junction bases not matched to a gene: 4. The CDR3 is made up of 13 amino acids. CDR1 is SQVTM and CDR2 is ANQGSEA in the germline V gene. CDR3 coding DNA: TGCAGCGCCCGGACAGGGGCCACAGATACGCAGTATTTT. Amino acids: CSARTGATDTQYF.

The chain links TRBV7-8 to TRBJ2-5; D is perhaps TRBD1 or TRBD2 (6 bases each). The ends were cut back, 2 bases at V and 5 bases at J, with 18 bases in the middle. The CDR3 runs 16 residues. The germline V gene has CDR1 SGHVS and CDR2 FQNEAQ. The DNA for the CDR3 is TGTGCCAGCAGCTTAATCGGGGGCAACCAGCGGGAGACCCAGTACTTC. It encodes CASSLIGGNQRETQYF.

This chain connects TRBV10-1 to TRBJ1-1, with unresolved D. The germline CDR1 and CDR2 sequences are WNHNN and SYGVQD (reference sequence). V lost 4 bases and J lost 1, with 10 bases in between. The CDR3 consists of 14 residues. The CDR3, as DNA: TGCGCCAGCAGTGGCAACGGACGGAACACTGAAGCTTTCTTT. It is translated as CASSGNGRNTEAFF.

This clone was seen more than once but under ten times. The gene calls are TRBV13 and TRBJ2-3; 11 bases align to TRBD2. CDR1 and CDR2 from the germline V gene are PRHDT and FYEKMQ (reference sequence). This CDR3 is 20 amino acids long. The junction had 16 bases not matched to a gene; V was cut back by 2 bases and J by 3 bases. The CDR3 reads CASSLRKDRRTSGRTDTQYF. DNA for the CDR3: TGTGCCAGCAGCTTACGTAAAGACAGGAGAACTAGCGGGAGAACAGATACGCAGTATTTT.